These T cell receptor beta chains were read from a single sample in a study of blood T cell repertoires in COVID-19. The repertoire was sequenced with immunoSEQ multiplex PCR; TCRdb's copy has only in-frame clones and lacks some. The sample includes more than 200,000 clones, around 87% of them seen just once. The sequenced sample was PBMCs or T cells enriched from blood (not recorded which). The receptors here all came from a man younger than 45 in a cohort exposed to, infected with or recovered from COVID-19 (not recorded which). Both conserved end residues are part of each CDR3. A D gene is named only where the DNA matches it firmly. Clone size is stated in some rows and not others, as once, few, many or a class when expanded.

j_call: TRBJ1-6
clone_size: -
v_call: TRBV27
d_call: -
cdr3_nt: TGTGCCAGCAGCTCCCTAAAATTAAAGCGAGTAGGGGGTTTTAGCTCCTATAATTCACCCCTCCACTTT
cdr3_aa: CASSSLKLKRVGGFSSYNSPLHF

j_call: TRBJ1-2
clone_size: -
v_call: TRBV6-5
d_call: -
cdr3_nt: TGTGCCAGCCAACCGGGGGGCCCGGGGGGCTACACCTTC
cdr3_aa: CASQPGGPGGYTF

j_call: TRBJ1-2
clone_size: -
v_call: TRBV6-5
d_call: TRBD1
cdr3_nt: TGTGCCAGCACTAGGGGGACAGGGCCGGAGGGCTACACCTTC
cdr3_aa: CASTRGTGPEGYTF

j_call: TRBJ1-2
clone_size: -
v_call: TRBV5-6
d_call: TRBD1
cdr3_nt: TGTGCCAGCAGCGACCCGGGACAGGGGCCTTATCGTGGTGGCTACACCTTC
cdr3_aa: CASSDPGQGPYRGGYTF

j_call: TRBJ1-1
clone_size: -
v_call: TRBV28
d_call: TRBD1
cdr3_nt: TGTGCCAGCAGGTCCCTACAGGGGGTTGATAGGGCCACTGAAGCTTTCTTT
cdr3_aa: CASRSLQGVDRATEAFF

j_call: TRBJ1-5
clone_size: -
v_call: TRBV19
d_call: -
cdr3_nt: TGTGCCAGTAGTCCGGAGTTGAATCAGCCCCAGCATTTT
cdr3_aa: CASSPELNQPQHF

j_call: TRBJ1-1
clone_size: -
v_call: TRBV7-3
d_call: -
cdr3_nt: TGTGCCAGCAGCTTGATACAACGGGTTGAAGCTTTCTTT
cdr3_aa: CASSLIQRVEAFF

j_call: TRBJ2-5
clone_size: -
v_call: TRBV9
d_call: -
cdr3_nt: TGTGCCAGCAGCGCAACCGGGACACAAGCCTGGGAGACCCAGTACTTC
cdr3_aa: CASSATGTQAWETQYF

j_call: TRBJ1-1
clone_size: -
v_call: TRBV28
d_call: TRBD1
cdr3_nt: TGTGCCAGCAGTAAAGGGACAGCGAACACTGAAGCTTTCTTT
cdr3_aa: CASSKGTANTEAFF

j_call: TRBJ2-7
clone_size: -
v_call: TRBV9
d_call: -
cdr3_nt: TGTGCCAGCAGCCCCTTCCAGGACAGCCCCTACGAGCAGTACTTC
cdr3_aa: CASSPFQDSPYEQYF

j_call: TRBJ1-1
clone_size: few
v_call: TRBV19
d_call: -
cdr3_nt: TGTGCCAGTAGTCCTCTGGCGACAGGAGCGAACACTGAAGCTTTCTTT
cdr3_aa: CASSPLATGANTEAFF

j_call: TRBJ2-7
clone_size: -
v_call: TRBV19
d_call: -
cdr3_nt: TGTGCCAGTAGTCCAGGAACCAGGGGCTACGAGCAGTACTTC
cdr3_aa: CASSPGTRGYEQYF

j_call: TRBJ2-7
clone_size: -
v_call: TRBV6-5
d_call: TRBD2
cdr3_nt: TGTGCCAGCAGTTACTCGGGCGGGAGCGCATACGAGCAGTACTTC
cdr3_aa: CASSYSGGSAYEQYF

j_call: TRBJ1-2
clone_size: once
v_call: TRBV4-1
d_call: -
cdr3_nt: TGCGCCAGCAGCCAAGAGCCGGGAGGATATGGCTACACCTTC
cdr3_aa: CASSQEPGGYGYTF

j_call: TRBJ2-1
clone_size: -
v_call: TRBV11-2
d_call: TRBD2
cdr3_nt: TGTGCCAGCAGCCATGCTAGCGGAAGCTCCTACAATGAGCAGTTCTTC
cdr3_aa: CASSHASGSSYNEQFF

j_call: TRBJ1-6
clone_size: -
v_call: TRBV2
d_call: -
cdr3_nt: TGTGCCAGCAGTGCAGGGCCGAATTCACCCCTCCACTTT
cdr3_aa: CASSAGPNSPLHF

j_call: TRBJ1-4
clone_size: -
v_call: TRBV5-1
d_call: TRBD1
cdr3_nt: TGCGCCAGCACAGGGGGCGGAAAACTGTTTTTT
cdr3_aa: CASTGGGKLFF

j_call: TRBJ1-1
clone_size: -
v_call: TRBV5-5
d_call: TRBD1
cdr3_nt: TGTGCCAGCAGCCCGTTACAGGGGAAGGACGAAGCTTTCTTT
cdr3_aa: CASSPLQGKDEAFF

j_call: TRBJ2-5
clone_size: -
v_call: TRBV29-1
d_call: TRBD2
cdr3_nt: TGCAGCGTTACTAGCGGCCAAGAGACCCAGTACTTC
cdr3_aa: CSVTSGQETQYF

j_call: TRBJ2-3
clone_size: -
v_call: TRBV6-2/TRBV6-3
d_call: TRBD2
cdr3_nt: TGTGCCAGCAGTCCCCTAGCGGGCACAGATACGCAGTATTTT
cdr3_aa: CASSPLAGTDTQYF

j_call: TRBJ1-3
clone_size: -
v_call: TRBV3-1/TRBV3-2
d_call: TRBD1
cdr3_nt: TGTGCCAGCAGCCGGACAGGGGGTGGAAACACCATATATTTT
cdr3_aa: CASSRTGGGNTIYF

j_call: TRBJ1-2
clone_size: -
v_call: TRBV5-1
d_call: TRBD1
cdr3_nt: TGCGCCAGCAGCTACGGGACAGGGGGCGCGGTCTACACCTTC
cdr3_aa: CASSYGTGGAVYTF

j_call: TRBJ2-7
clone_size: -
v_call: TRBV28
d_call: -
cdr3_nt: TGTGCCAGCAGCCTCGGTCCCCGCGAGCAGTACTTC
cdr3_aa: CASSLGPREQYF

j_call: TRBJ1-2
clone_size: -
v_call: TRBV27
d_call: TRBD1
cdr3_nt: TGTGCCAGCAGGGAGCCGGGACAGCTCTATGGCTACACCTTC
cdr3_aa: CASREPGQLYGYTF

j_call: TRBJ1-2
clone_size: -
v_call: TRBV7-2
d_call: TRBD1
cdr3_nt: TGTGCCAGCAGCTTATCAAATCGACAGGGGGCGCGAGGCTACACCTTC
cdr3_aa: CASSLSNRQGARGYTF

j_call: TRBJ2-5
clone_size: once
v_call: TRBV7-6
d_call: TRBD2
cdr3_nt: TGTGCCAGCAGCTTGGGCACTGGGAGGAGCGGGAGCGGGTGGCAAGAGACCCAGTACTTC
cdr3_aa: CASSLGTGRSGSGWQETQYF

j_call: TRBJ2-7
clone_size: -
v_call: TRBV4-2
d_call: -
cdr3_nt: TGTGCCAGCAGCCAAGGAACCTCGGGGGCCTACGAGCAGTACTTC
cdr3_aa: CASSQGTSGAYEQYF

j_call: TRBJ2-7
clone_size: -
v_call: TRBV3-1/TRBV3-2
d_call: -
cdr3_nt: TGTGCCAGCAGCCTGACAGGCGGGGAGCAGTACTTC
cdr3_aa: CASSLTGGEQYF

j_call: TRBJ2-7
clone_size: -
v_call: TRBV4-3
d_call: TRBD2
cdr3_nt: TGCGCCAGCAGCCAAGCAACTGGGAGGGGCAACGAGCAGTACTTC
cdr3_aa: CASSQATGRGNEQYF

j_call: TRBJ2-7
clone_size: -
v_call: TRBV4-2
d_call: TRBD1
cdr3_nt: TGTGCCAGCAGCCAACTCAGGGGGAGAGAGCAGTACTTC
cdr3_aa: CASSQLRGREQYF

j_call: TRBJ2-1
clone_size: many
v_call: TRBV10-2
d_call: TRBD2
cdr3_nt: TGCGCCAGCAGTGATGGACTAGCGGGGCTTTACAATGAGCAGTTCTTC
cdr3_aa: CASSDGLAGLYNEQFF

j_call: TRBJ2-2
clone_size: -
v_call: TRBV7-3
d_call: -
cdr3_nt: TGTGCCAGCAGCTTTAGCCGCGACGGGGAGCTGTTTTTT
cdr3_aa: CASSFSRDGELFF

j_call: TRBJ2-1
clone_size: -
v_call: TRBV7-3
d_call: TRBD1
cdr3_nt: TGTGCCAGCAGCTTAGCGGGGACAGGGCAGAAGCAGTTCTTC
cdr3_aa: CASSLAGTGQKQFF

j_call: TRBJ2-3
clone_size: -
v_call: TRBV6-5
d_call: -
cdr3_nt: TGTGCCAGCAGTTTCCGGGACAAGATAGGAGATACGCAGTATTTT
cdr3_aa: CASSFRDKIGDTQYF

j_call: TRBJ1-3
clone_size: -
v_call: TRBV9
d_call: TRBD1
cdr3_nt: TGTGCCAGCAGCGTAGTAGGGACAGTCTCTGGAAACACCATATATTTT
cdr3_aa: CASSVVGTVSGNTIYF

j_call: TRBJ1-4
clone_size: -
v_call: TRBV5-1
d_call: -
cdr3_nt: TGCGCCAGCAGCTTCGGACAGATTGGTCCAGAAAAACTGTTTTTT
cdr3_aa: CASSFGQIGPEKLFF

j_call: TRBJ2-5
clone_size: -
v_call: TRBV6-5
d_call: -
cdr3_nt: TGTGCCAGCACGTTGACAGAGCAAGAGACCCAGTACTTC
cdr3_aa: CASTLTEQETQYF

j_call: TRBJ2-1
clone_size: -
v_call: TRBV11-3
d_call: -
cdr3_nt: TGTGCCAGCAGCTTAGACGGGAGTATTGGCAATGAGCAGTTCTTC
cdr3_aa: CASSLDGSIGNEQFF

j_call: TRBJ2-7
clone_size: -
v_call: TRBV6-5
d_call: -
cdr3_nt: TGTGCCAGCAGTTACTCGGAAGGGGATGACGAGCAGTACTTC
cdr3_aa: CASSYSEGDDEQYF

j_call: TRBJ2-1
clone_size: -
v_call: TRBV29-1
d_call: TRBD2
cdr3_nt: TGCAGCGTTGTATTACTAGCGGGAGGTGGCAATGAGCAGTTCTTC
cdr3_aa: CSVVLLAGGGNEQFF

j_call: TRBJ1-5
clone_size: -
v_call: TRBV28
d_call: TRBD1
cdr3_nt: TGTGCCAGCAGTCCAACCGGGACAGGGGGCCGGAGTCAGCCCCAGCATTTT
cdr3_aa: CASSPTGTGGRSQPQHF

j_call: TRBJ1-1
clone_size: -
v_call: TRBV5-1
d_call: -
cdr3_nt: TGCGCCAGCAGCTCAAGTAGGAACACTGAAGCTTTCTTT
cdr3_aa: CASSSSRNTEAFF

j_call: TRBJ2-1
clone_size: -
v_call: TRBV25-1
d_call: TRBD2
cdr3_nt: TGTGCCAGCGCGACTAGCGGGAATTACAATGAGCAGTTCTTC
cdr3_aa: CASATSGNYNEQFF

j_call: TRBJ2-1
clone_size: -
v_call: TRBV28
d_call: -
cdr3_nt: TGTGCCAGCAGTCTACACCGGAGGGCCGGGTACTACAATGAGCAGTTCTTC
cdr3_aa: CASSLHRRAGYYNEQFF

j_call: TRBJ1-1
clone_size: -
v_call: TRBV7-2
d_call: -
cdr3_nt: TGTGCCAGCAGCTCGACAGGGAACACTGAAGCTTTCTTT
cdr3_aa: CASSSTGNTEAFF

j_call: TRBJ1-1
clone_size: -
v_call: TRBV7-9
d_call: TRBD1
cdr3_nt: TGTGCCAGCAGCTTATTAGGGCCAGGGGGCCGGAGCACTGAAGCTTTCTTT
cdr3_aa: CASSLLGPGGRSTEAFF

j_call: TRBJ2-4
clone_size: -
v_call: TRBV9
d_call: TRBD1
cdr3_nt: TGTGCCAGCAGCGTGGGACAGGGAGCCAGGGGCATTCAGTACTTC
cdr3_aa: CASSVGQGARGIQYF

j_call: TRBJ2-7
clone_size: -
v_call: TRBV19
d_call: TRBD1
cdr3_nt: TGTGCCAGTAGTCCGCTTCCGGGACAGGGAAGGTCCGAGCAGTACTTC
cdr3_aa: CASSPLPGQGRSEQYF

j_call: TRBJ1-2
clone_size: -
v_call: TRBV11-2
d_call: -
cdr3_nt: TGTGCCAGCAGCTCCGTTCCAGGGCGAAGGGGGGGCTACACCTTC
cdr3_aa: CASSSVPGRRGGYTF

j_call: TRBJ1-5
clone_size: once
v_call: TRBV4-1
d_call: TRBD1
cdr3_nt: TGCGCCAGCAGCCAAGATTGGACAGGGGCAAAGCCCCAGCATTTT
cdr3_aa: CASSQDWTGAKPQHF

j_call: TRBJ2-3
clone_size: -
v_call: TRBV5-1
d_call: -
cdr3_nt: TGCGCCAGCAGCGCGGACGGGCGGACAAGGACAGATACGCAGTATTTT
cdr3_aa: CASSADGRTRTDTQYF

j_call: TRBJ2-7
clone_size: -
v_call: TRBV20-1
d_call: -
cdr3_nt: TGCAGTGCTCCTCTCTACGAGCAGTACTTC
cdr3_aa: CSAPLYEQYF

j_call: TRBJ1-5
clone_size: -
v_call: TRBV27
d_call: TRBD1
cdr3_nt: TGTGCCAGCAGACGGGGACAGTTGAATCAGCCCCAGCATTTT
cdr3_aa: CASRRGQLNQPQHF

j_call: TRBJ1-6
clone_size: -
v_call: TRBV7-2
d_call: TRBD1
cdr3_nt: TGTGCCAGCAGACAAGGACAGGGGGCAGGATCACCCCTCCACTTT
cdr3_aa: CASRQGQGAGSPLHF

j_call: TRBJ2-7
clone_size: -
v_call: TRBV21-1
d_call: -
cdr3_nt: TGTGCCAGCAGCCGTGGACAGGGGTCCTACGAGCAGTACTTC
cdr3_aa: CASSRGQGSYEQYF

j_call: TRBJ1-2
clone_size: -
v_call: TRBV7-2
d_call: TRBD1
cdr3_nt: TGTGCCAGCAGAAATGGACAGGGTCTCACTGGCTACACCTTC
cdr3_aa: CASRNGQGLTGYTF

j_call: TRBJ2-3
clone_size: -
v_call: TRBV11-2
d_call: TRBD2
cdr3_nt: TGTGCCAGCAGCTTAAACTCGGCTAGCGGAAGGGATACGCAGTATTTT
cdr3_aa: CASSLNSASGRDTQYF

j_call: TRBJ1-3
clone_size: -
v_call: TRBV4-1
d_call: -
cdr3_nt: TGCGCCAGCAGCCAAGTGCAGGGGCGATCTGGAAACACCATATATTTT
cdr3_aa: CASSQVQGRSGNTIYF

j_call: TRBJ1-5
clone_size: once
v_call: TRBV12-2
d_call: -
cdr3_nt: TGTGCAAGTCGCTTAATACAGGCTACCAATCAGCCCCAGCATTTT
cdr3_aa: CASRLIQATNQPQHF

j_call: TRBJ1-5
clone_size: -
v_call: TRBV24-1
d_call: TRBD1
cdr3_nt: TGTGCCACCAGTGACCCCTCTACTGGGACAGGGGCCATTAGCAATCAGCCCCAGCATTTT
cdr3_aa: CATSDPSTGTGAISNQPQHF